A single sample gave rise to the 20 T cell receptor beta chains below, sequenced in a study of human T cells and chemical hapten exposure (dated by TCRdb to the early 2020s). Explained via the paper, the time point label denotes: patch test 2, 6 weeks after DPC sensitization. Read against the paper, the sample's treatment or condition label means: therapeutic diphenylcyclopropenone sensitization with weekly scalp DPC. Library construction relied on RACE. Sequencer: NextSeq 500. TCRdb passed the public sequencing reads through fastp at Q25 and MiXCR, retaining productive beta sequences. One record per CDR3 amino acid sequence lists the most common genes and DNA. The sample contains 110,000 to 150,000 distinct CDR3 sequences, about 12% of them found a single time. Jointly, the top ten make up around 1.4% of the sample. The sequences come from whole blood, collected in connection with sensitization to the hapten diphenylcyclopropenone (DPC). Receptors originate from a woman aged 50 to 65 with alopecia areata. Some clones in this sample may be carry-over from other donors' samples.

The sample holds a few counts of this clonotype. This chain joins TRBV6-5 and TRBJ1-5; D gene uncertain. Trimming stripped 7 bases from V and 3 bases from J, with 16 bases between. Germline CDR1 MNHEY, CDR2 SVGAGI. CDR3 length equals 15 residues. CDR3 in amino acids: CASKSDVTDNQPQHF. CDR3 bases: TGTGCCAGCAAATCGGATGTGACGGACAATCAGCCCCAGCATTTT.

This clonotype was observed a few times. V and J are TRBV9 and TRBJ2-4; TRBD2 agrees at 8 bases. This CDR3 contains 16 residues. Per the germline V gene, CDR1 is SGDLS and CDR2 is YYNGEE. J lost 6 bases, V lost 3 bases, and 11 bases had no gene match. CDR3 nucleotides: TGTGCCAGCAGCGAAGGGGGTAGCGGGACCCTAAACATTCAGTACTTC. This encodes CASSEGGSGTLNIQYF.

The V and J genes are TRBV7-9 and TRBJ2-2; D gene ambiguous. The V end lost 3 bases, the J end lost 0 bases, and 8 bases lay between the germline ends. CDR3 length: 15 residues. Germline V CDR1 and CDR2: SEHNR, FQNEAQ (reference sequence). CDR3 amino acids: CASSLGHSNTGELFF. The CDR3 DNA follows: TGTGCCAGCAGCTTGGGCCACTCGAACACCGGGGAGCTGTTTTTT. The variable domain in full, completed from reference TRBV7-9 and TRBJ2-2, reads DTGVSQNPRHKITKRGQNVTFRCDPISEHNRLYWYRQTLGQGPEFLTYFQNEAQLEKSRLLSDRFSAERPKGSFSTLEIQRTEQGDSAMYLCASSLGHSNTGELFFGEGSRLTVL.

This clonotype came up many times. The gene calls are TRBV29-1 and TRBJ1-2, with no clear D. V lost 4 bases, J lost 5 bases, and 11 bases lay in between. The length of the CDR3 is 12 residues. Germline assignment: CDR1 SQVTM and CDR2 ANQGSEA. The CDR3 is CSVVRATYGYTF. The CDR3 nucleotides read TGCAGCGTTGTGAGGGCTACGTATGGCTACACCTTC. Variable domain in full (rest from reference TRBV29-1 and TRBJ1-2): SAVISQKPSRDICQRGTSLTIQCQVDSQVTMMFWYRQQPGQSLTLIATANQGSEATYESGFVIDKFPISRPNLTFSTLTVSNMSPEDSSIYLCSVVRATYGYTFGSGTRLTVV.

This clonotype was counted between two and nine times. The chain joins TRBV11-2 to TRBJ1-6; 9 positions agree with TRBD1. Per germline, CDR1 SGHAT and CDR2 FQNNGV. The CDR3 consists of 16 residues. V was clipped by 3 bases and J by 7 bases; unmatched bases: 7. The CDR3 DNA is TGTGCCAGCAGCTTGGGACAGGGAGTCTCAAATTCACCCCTCCACTTT. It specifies CASSLGQGVSNSPLHF.

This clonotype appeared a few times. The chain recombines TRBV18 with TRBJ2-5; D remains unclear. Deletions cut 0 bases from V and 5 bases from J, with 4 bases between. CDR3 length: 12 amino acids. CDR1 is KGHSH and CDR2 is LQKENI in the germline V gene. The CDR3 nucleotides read TGTGCCAGCTCACCACCGAGTGAGACCCAGTACTTC. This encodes CASSPPSETQYF.

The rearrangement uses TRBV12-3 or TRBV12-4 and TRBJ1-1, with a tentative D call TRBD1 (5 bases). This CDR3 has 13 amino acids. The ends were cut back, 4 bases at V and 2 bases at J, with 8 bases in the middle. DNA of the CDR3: TGTGCCAGCAGTTGGGGCATTAACACTGAAGCTTTCTTT. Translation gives CASSWGINTEAFF.

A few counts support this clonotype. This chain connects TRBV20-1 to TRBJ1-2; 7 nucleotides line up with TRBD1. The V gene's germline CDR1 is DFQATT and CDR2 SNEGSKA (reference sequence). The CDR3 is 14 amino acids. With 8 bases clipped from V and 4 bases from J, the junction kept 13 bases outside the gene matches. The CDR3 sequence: CSSNRQGRGYGYTF. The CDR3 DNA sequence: TGCAGTTCGAACCGACAGGGAAGGGGCTATGGCTACACCTTC.

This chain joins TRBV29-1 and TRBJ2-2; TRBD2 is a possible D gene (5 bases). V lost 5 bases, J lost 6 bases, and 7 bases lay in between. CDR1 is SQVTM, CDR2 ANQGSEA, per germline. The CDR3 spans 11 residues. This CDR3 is CSVSSPGELFF. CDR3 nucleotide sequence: TGCAGCGTTTCTAGCCCCGGGGAGCTGTTTTTT.

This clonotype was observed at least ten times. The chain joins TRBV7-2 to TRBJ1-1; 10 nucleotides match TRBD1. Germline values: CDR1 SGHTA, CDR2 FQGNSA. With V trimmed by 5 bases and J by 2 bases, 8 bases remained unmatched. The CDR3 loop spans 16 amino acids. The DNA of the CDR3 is TGTGCCAGCAGCCGAAGACAGGGGGCGCGAAACACTGAAGCTTTCTTT. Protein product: CASSRRQGARNTEAFF.

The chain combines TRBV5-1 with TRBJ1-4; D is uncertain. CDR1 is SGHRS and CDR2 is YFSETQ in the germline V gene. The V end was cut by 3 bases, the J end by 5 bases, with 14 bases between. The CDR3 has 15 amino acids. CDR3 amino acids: CASSSGGRRNEKLFF. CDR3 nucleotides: TGCGCCAGCAGCTCGGGAGGACGGCGGAATGAAAAACTGTTTTTT.

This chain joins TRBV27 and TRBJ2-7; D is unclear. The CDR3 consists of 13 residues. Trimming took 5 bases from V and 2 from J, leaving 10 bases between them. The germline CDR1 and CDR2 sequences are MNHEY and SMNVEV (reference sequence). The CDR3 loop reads CASSRAWTYEQYF. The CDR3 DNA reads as TGTGCCAGCAGTCGGGCCTGGACCTACGAGCAGTACTTC.

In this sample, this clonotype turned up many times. The CDR3, as DNA: TGTGCCAGCAGCTTAAGCCAGGCTTCTTTCTCTGGGGCCAACGTCCTGACTTTC. Amino acid sequence: CASSLSQASFSGANVLTF. The V and J genes are TRBV7-3 and TRBJ2-6; no firm D call. Germline CDR1 SGHTA, CDR2 FQGTGA. The germline V and J ends were trimmed by 1 base and 0 bases, with 13 bases remaining between them. There are 18 residues in the CDR3. Together with reference TRBV7-3 and TRBJ2-6, the CDR3 gives the full variable domain: GAGVSQTPSNKVTEKGKYVELRCDPISGHTALYWYRQSLGQGPEFLIYFQGTGAADDSGLPNDRFFAVRPEGSVSTLKIQRTERGDSAVYLCASSLSQASFSGANVLTFGAGSRLTVL.

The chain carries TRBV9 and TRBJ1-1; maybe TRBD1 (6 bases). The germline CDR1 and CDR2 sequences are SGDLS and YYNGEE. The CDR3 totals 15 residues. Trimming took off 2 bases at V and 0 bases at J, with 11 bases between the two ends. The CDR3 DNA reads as TGTGCCAGCAGCGTCGACAGGTCCATGAACACTGAAGCTTTCTTT. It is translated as CASSVDRSMNTEAFF. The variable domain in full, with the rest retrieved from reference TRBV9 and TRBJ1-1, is DSGVTQTPKHLITATGQRVTLRCSPRSGDLSVYWYQQSLDQGLQFLIQYYNGEERAKGNILERFSAQQFPDLHSELNLSSLELGDSALYFCASSVDRSMNTEAFFGQGTRLTVV.

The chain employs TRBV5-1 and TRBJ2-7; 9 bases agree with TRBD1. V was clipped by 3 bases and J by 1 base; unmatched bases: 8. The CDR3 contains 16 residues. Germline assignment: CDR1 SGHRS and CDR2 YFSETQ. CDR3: CASSSPGTGTSYEQYF. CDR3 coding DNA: TGCGCCAGCAGCTCCCCCGGGACAGGGACTTCCTACGAGCAGTACTTC.

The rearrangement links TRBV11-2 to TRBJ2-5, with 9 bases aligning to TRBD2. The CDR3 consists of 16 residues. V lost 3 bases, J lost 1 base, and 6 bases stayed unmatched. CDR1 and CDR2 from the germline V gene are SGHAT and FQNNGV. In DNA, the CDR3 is TGTGCCAGCAGCTTTATAGCGGGAGAGCCCCAAGAGACCCAGTACTTC. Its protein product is CASSFIAGEPQETQYF.

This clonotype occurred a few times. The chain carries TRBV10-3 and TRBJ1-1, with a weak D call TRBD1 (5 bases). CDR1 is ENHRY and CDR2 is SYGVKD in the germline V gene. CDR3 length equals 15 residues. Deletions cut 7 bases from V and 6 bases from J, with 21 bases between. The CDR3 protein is CAITQDRRGSSEAFF. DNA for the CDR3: TGTGCCATCACACAAGACAGACGAGGTAGTTCTGAAGCTTTCTTT.

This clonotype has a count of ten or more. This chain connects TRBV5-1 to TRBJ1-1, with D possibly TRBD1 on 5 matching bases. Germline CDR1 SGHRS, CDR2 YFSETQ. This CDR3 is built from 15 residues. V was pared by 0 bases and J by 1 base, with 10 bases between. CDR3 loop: CASSLVMGENTEAFF. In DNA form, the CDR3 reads TGCGCCAGCAGCTTGGTAATGGGGGAGAACACTGAAGCTTTCTTT.

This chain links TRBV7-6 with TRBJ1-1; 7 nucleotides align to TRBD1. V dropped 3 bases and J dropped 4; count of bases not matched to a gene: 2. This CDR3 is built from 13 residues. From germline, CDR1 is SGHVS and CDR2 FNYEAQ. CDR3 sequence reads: CASSLGTVTEAFF. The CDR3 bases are TGTGCCAGCAGCTTGGGGACAGTCACTGAAGCTTTCTTT.

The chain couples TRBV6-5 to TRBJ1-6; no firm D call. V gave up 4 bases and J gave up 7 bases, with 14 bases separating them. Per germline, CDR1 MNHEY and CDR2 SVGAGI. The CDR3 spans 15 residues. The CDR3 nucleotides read TGTGCCAGCAGTTCGACTCGAGCCGGAAATTCACCCCTCCACTTT. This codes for CASSSTRAGNSPLHF.